A selection of T cell receptor beta chains follows, all from one sample in a study of regulatory T cells in long-lasting Graves disease. TCRdb ran MiXCR on the multiplex PCR reads and lists one entry per CDR3 protein. This sample carries 400,000 to 450,000 distinct CDR3 sequences, 15% to 20% of them seen once, and the ten largest clones take roughly a tenth. This sample also appeared in a second study, on T cells in Graves' hyperthyroidism and ophthalmopathy.

The specimen comprised peripheral blood mononuclear cells (PBMCs), sampled at new diagnosis, from a patient treated with antithyroid drugs. These receptors all stem from a woman aged 30 to 39 with Graves disease. The conserved cysteine and the conserved F or W are not part of the CDR3 here. A D gene is named only where the DNA matches it firmly. The size field is filled for only some rows; it gives once, few, many or a size class.

clone_size | d_call | v_call | cdr3_aa
NA | NA | TRBV6-2/TRBV6-3 | ASTAQPGAISGNTIY
few | NA | TRBV9 | ASSVIRNTEAF
many | NA | TRBV6-1 | ASRPREKPIGSYEQY
many | NA | TRBV30 | AWSIRDEAF
many | NA | TRBV20-1 | SAREGEVYEQY
many | NA | TRBV2 | VRQWSTNGYT
many | TRBD1 | TRBV28 | ASSFRDRKNIQY
few | NA | TRBV6-2/TRBV6-3 | ASSYVELSNQPQH
many | TRBD1 | TRBV12-5 | ASGHRGGELF
few | NA | TRBV30 | AWSVPGTYSYNEQF
many | NA | TRBV12-3/TRBV12-4 | ASSLSGVGFSGELF
many | TRBD1 | TRBV2 | ASRGTAKYNEQF
many | TRBD2 | TRBV7-2 | ASKGTSGTQY
many | NA | TRBV27 | ASSFAGANVLT
many | NA | TRBV11-2 | ASSPTGMGEQY
many | NA | TRBV6-1 | ASSEPGQVGLEQY
many | NA | TRBV6-1 | ASSEPGRARNEQY
few | TRBD2 | TRBV30 | AWTIGLAGVDTQY
many | TRBD2 | TRBV20-1 | SARATSGYNEQF
NA | NA | TRBV20-1 | SASAGNTGELF
few | NA | TRBV24-1 | ATSWWRQENTGELF
NA | TRBD1 | TRBV10-3 | AISESGQGPRGTQY
once | NA | TRBV7-9 | ASSQGGAQY
NA | TRBD1 | TRBV7-2 | ASSPPPAWDRLGEQY
many | TRBD2 | TRBV14 | ASSQSVAGMGRAKNIQY
many | TRBD2 | TRBV12-3/TRBV12-4 | ASRGTSGYNEQF
many | TRBD1 | TRBV18 | ASSSGGGPYSNQPQH
many | NA | TRBV28 | ASYPNGASDYEQY
many | NA | TRBV30 | AWNGGRGGQPQH
many | TRBD1 | TRBV2 | ASSGQGAMNTEAF
many | NA | TRBV5-1 | ASSLVQGYTEAF
many | NA | TRBV28 | ASSLRGLGTEAF
NA | TRBD2 | TRBV12-3/TRBV12-4 | ASSPHAGGPDEQF
NA | TRBD1 | TRBV6-2/TRBV6-3 | ASSSRRTGAQEKLF
many | NA | TRBV18 | ASSRPSLEGYT
many | TRBD2 | TRBV20-1 | SARESVAGGNEQY
few | TRBD2 | TRBV5-1 | ASPHLRLAGEYDVQF
many | NA | TRBV7-9 | ASSSPPDTDTQY
many | NA | TRBV6-9 | ASSYWRTYEQY
many | NA | TRBV7-8 | ASSLVRVLSGTGELF
many | TRBD2 | TRBV18 | ASSIQREPDTQY
many | NA | TRBV11-2 | ASRGGLNIQY
many | TRBD1 | TRBV27 | ASTGQWDAGELF
many | TRBD2 | TRBV5-4 | ASSRTSGNPTDTQY
NA | NA | TRBV28 | ASSLGAWELF
many | NA | TRBV20-1 | SAETVGISTDTQY
many | TRBD1 | TRBV12-3/TRBV12-4 | ASSLTGTGPYEQY
many | NA | TRBV20-1 | SARARLNEQF